This is a list of T cell receptor beta chains from one sample in a study of T-cell reconstitution after alpha-beta-depleted transplantation in children. TCRdb redid the calling of the PCR reads with MiXCR, one entry per CDR3 protein. The data hold about 610,000 distinct CDR3 sequences, with about 10% observed a single time. Source: PBMCs from the stem cell graft donor, taken from the stem cell graft. These TCRs come from a human donor who donated a stem cell graft to a child with acute myeloid leukemia. Both conserved end residues are part of each CDR3. The order of the fields is D gene, V gene, J gene, clone size, CDR3 protein, CDR3 DNA. D genes are given only for firm matches. Clone size is not always given. Where it is, it says once, few, many or a class for expanded clones.

TRBD1	TRBV7-9	TRBJ2-5	NA	CASSPTNPSPGQGARETQYF	TGTGCCAGCAGCCCCACCAACCCGTCCCCCGGACAGGGGGCTAGAGAGACCCAGTACTTC
TRBD2	TRBV2	TRBJ2-4	many	CASLGPWAAGEAKNIQYF	TGTGCCAGCTTAGGGCCCTGGGCAGCGGGAGAGGCCAAAAACATTCAGTACTTC
NA	TRBV24-1	TRBJ2-7	few	CATSDASDSIYEQYF	TGTGCCACCAGTGACGCTAGCGACTCAATCTACGAGCAGTACTTC
NA	TRBV11-2	TRBJ2-5	many	CASSPSFLRETQYF	TGTGCCAGCAGCCCTTCATTTCTTAGAGAGACCCAGTACTTC
TRBD1	TRBV7-9	TRBJ1-1	few	CASSLLDRGNTEAFF	TGTGCCAGCAGCTTATTGGACAGGGGTAACACTGAAGCTTTCTTT
TRBD2	TRBV15	TRBJ2-5	few	CATSPSGETQETQYF	TGTGCCACCAGCCCCAGCGGGGAAACCCAAGAGACCCAGTACTTC
TRBD2	TRBV20-1	TRBJ2-1	few	CSVELAGVYHNEQFF	TGCAGTGTTGAGTTAGCGGGAGTATACCACAATGAGCAGTTCTTC
TRBD1	TRBV20-1	TRBJ1-5	NA	CSARDPSTGGQPQHF	TGCAGTGCTAGAGATCCGTCCACAGGGGGTCAGCCCCAGCATTTT
TRBD2	TRBV6-5	TRBJ2-5	few	CASSYLAGRQETQYF	TGTGCCAGCAGTTACTTAGCGGGACGCCAAGAGACCCAGTACTTC
TRBD1	TRBV28	TRBJ1-5	few	CASSFSAQGGQPQHF	TGTGCCAGCAGTTTCTCCGCGCAGGGGGGACAGCCCCAGCATTTT
TRBD1	TRBV7-6	TRBJ2-7	NA	CASSSSTGQYEQYF	TGTGCCAGCAGCTCCTCGACAGGGCAATACGAGCAGTACTTC
TRBD1	TRBV20-1	TRBJ1-2	NA	CSARQGANDNYGYTF	TGCAGTGCTAGACAGGGGGCAAATGATAACTATGGCTACACCTTC
TRBD2	TRBV20-1	TRBJ2-1	many	CSASLAGETNEQFF	TGCAGTGCTAGTCTTGCGGGAGAAACCAATGAGCAGTTCTTC
NA	TRBV5-6	TRBJ2-7	many	CASSFAGRIGEQYF	TGTGCCAGCAGCTTTGCAGGACGGATAGGCGAGCAGTACTTC
TRBD1	TRBV7-9	TRBJ2-5	NA	CASSSRTGRQETQYF	TGTGCCAGCAGCTCTCGGACAGGGAGGCAAGAGACCCAGTACTTC
NA	TRBV4-3	TRBJ1-5	NA	CASSPSTDQPQHF	TGCGCCAGCAGCCCCTCGACGGATCAGCCCCAGCATTTT
TRBD1	TRBV7-2	TRBJ2-7	few	CASNLHRDRFSYEQYF	TGTGCCAGCAACCTACACCGGGACAGATTTTCCTACGAGCAGTACTTC
NA	TRBV20-1	TRBJ2-3	few	CSAKKSGRTSTDTQYF	TGCAGCGCAAAAAAGTCGGGGCGCACTAGCACAGATACGCAGTATTTT
NA	TRBV4-2	TRBJ2-7	few	CASSQDPSREQYF	TGTGCCAGCAGCCAAGACCCCTCTCGGGAGCAGTACTTC
NA	TRBV24-1	TRBJ2-7	NA	CATSDSDGLSYEQYF	TGTGCCACCAGTGATTCGGACGGACTCTCCTACGAGCAGTACTTC
NA	TRBV7-2	TRBJ2-7	many	CASSPNFNEQYF	TGTGCCAGCAGCCCAAACTTCAACGAGCAGTACTTC
NA	TRBV3-1	TRBJ1-1	few	CASSQNKNTEAFF	TGTGCCAGCAGCCAAAATAAGAACACTGAAGCTTTCTTT
TRBD2	TRBV5-1	TRBJ2-7	few	CASGREGPYEQYF	TGCGCCAGCGGGCGGGAGGGGCCCTACGAGCAGTACTTC
NA	TRBV27	TRBJ2-7	many	CASSLYGRQLSSTNEQYF	TGTGCCAGCAGTTTATACGGAAGACAGCTCTCGAGTACTAACGAGCAGTACTTC
NA	TRBV20-1	TRBJ2-7	NA	CSARNSGTDSYEQYF	TGCAGTGCTAGAAATTCAGGAACAGACTCCTACGAGCAGTACTTC
NA	TRBV12-3/TRBV12-4	TRBJ2-6	once	CASSFGGDGANVLTF	TGTGCCAGCAGTTTCGGAGGGGACGGGGCCAACGTCCTGACTTTC
TRBD1	TRBV29-1	TRBJ1-1	NA	CSATGRETPNTEAFF	TGCAGCGCGACAGGGAGGGAAACACCGAACACTGAAGCTTTCTTT
TRBD1	TRBV20-1	TRBJ1-5	few	CSASPWTGARNQPQHF	TGCAGTGCTAGCCCGTGGACAGGGGCCCGCAATCAGCCCCAGCATTTT
TRBD2	TRBV4-3	TRBJ2-1	few	CASSQDKGLANEQFF	TGCGCCAGCAGCCAAGACAAAGGACTAGCAAATGAGCAGTTCTTC
NA	TRBV7-2	TRBJ1-2	few	CASSELARAYYGYTF	TGTGCCAGCAGCGAATTGGCTCGGGCCTACTATGGCTACACCTTC
TRBD1	TRBV12-3/TRBV12-4	TRBJ1-5	NA	CASSSGQGKYNQPQHF	TGTGCCAGCAGTTCGGGACAGGGGAAGTACAATCAGCCCCAGCATTTT
TRBD2	TRBV15	TRBJ2-7	few	CATSRDRTSGSEQYF	TGTGCCACCAGCAGAGATCGGACTAGCGGGAGCGAGCAGTACTTC
TRBD1	TRBV2	TRBJ2-2	NA	CASSGDRGIPGELFF	TGTGCCAGCAGTGGAGACAGGGGGATACCCGGGGAGCTGTTTTTT
NA	TRBV29-1	TRBJ1-1	few	CSVRGYTEAFF	TGCAGTGTACGAGGGTACACTGAAGCTTTCTTT
NA	TRBV5-1	TRBJ2-7	NA	CASSKGWDEQYF	TGCGCCAGCAGTAAGGGGTGGGACGAGCAGTACTTC
NA	TRBV25-1	TRBJ1-3	NA	CASSEPKRNTIYF	TGTGCCAGCAGTGAACCAAAGCGAAACACCATATATTTT
NA	TRBV30	TRBJ2-3	few	CAWTDGGDTQYF	TGTGCCTGGACCGATGGCGGAGATACGCAGTATTTT
NA	TRBV12-3/TRBV12-4	TRBJ2-1	many	CASSLNSGANEQFF	TGTGCCAGCAGTTTAAACTCAGGGGCTAATGAGCAGTTCTTC
NA	TRBV3-1	TRBJ2-1	few	CASSQDEGGPSDEQFF	TGTGCCAGCAGCCAAGATGAGGGGGGCCCCTCGGATGAGCAGTTCTTC
NA	TRBV9	TRBJ1-6	NA	CASTKAGDYNSPLHF	TGTGCCAGCACCAAAGCAGGGGACTATAATTCACCCCTCCACTTT
TRBD1	TRBV5-6	TRBJ1-3	few	CASSWWTGGGGNTIYF	TGTGCCAGCAGCTGGTGGACAGGGGGCGGCGGAAACACCATATATTTT
TRBD2	TRBV7-2	TRBJ2-7	many	CASSPYSGVKNEQYF	TGTGCCAGCAGCCCGTATAGCGGGGTAAAGAACGAGCAGTACTTC
NA	TRBV20-1	TRBJ1-6	many	CSVEPPPQGNSPLHF	TGCAGTGTCGAACCCCCACCACAGGGAAATTCACCCCTCCACTTT
NA	TRBV4-2	TRBJ2-7	NA	CASSQEGGGSSSYEQYF	TGTGCCAGCAGCCAAGAGGGGGGCGGGAGTTCTAGCTACGAGCAGTACTTC
TRBD2	TRBV11-2	TRBJ2-1	few	CASSQRDYHSYNEQFF	TGTGCCAGCAGCCAGAGGGACTACCACTCCTACAATGAGCAGTTCTTC
TRBD2	TRBV6-1	TRBJ2-1	few	CASSLGTSGVNEQFF	TGTGCCAGCAGCCTCGGGACTAGCGGAGTGAATGAGCAGTTCTTC
NA	TRBV7-9	TRBJ2-3	many	CASSRGSTDTQYF	TGTGCCAGCAGTAGGGGGTCTACAGATACGCAGTATTTT
NA	TRBV5-1	TRBJ1-6	many	CASSLGGNNSPLHF	TGCGCCAGCAGCTTGGGGGGAAATAATTCACCCCTCCACTTT